This TCR beta chain came from a study of cytomegalovirus exposure and HLA in healthy donors. Study-level findings and limits: The only immune exposure information that was available was CMV serostatus. Specificity for CMV antigens was confirmed in vitro for a few of the CMV-associated chains.

This clone was observed a single time. What it binds is not known. Between the trimmed V and J ends, which lost 3 bases and 2 bases, there was a span of 15 bases. CDR3 length equals 16 residues. The V gene's germline CDR1 is SGDLS and CDR2 YYNGEE. In the PCR, 60 Vbeta and 13 Jbeta primers were used. The assay was immunoSEQ multiplex PCR, and TCRdb's table has in-frame clones only and misses some. This table holds roughly 140,000 clones, around 84% found once. Sequencing was carried out using PBMCs. The chain is built from TRBV9 and TRBJ1-3, with D possibly TRBD1 on 5 matching bases. This TCR was recovered from a boy younger than 10 in good health and CMV-seronegative. The CDR3 bases are TGTGCCAGCAGCGACCTAACAGGATACGCTGGAAACACCATATATTTT. Residues: CASSDLTGYAGNTIYF.